A selection of T cell receptor beta chains follows, all from one sample in a study of immune evolution from preneoplasia to lung adenocarcinoma. Clones were read by immunoSEQ multiplex PCR, and TCRdb kept only the in-frame ones, dropping some. This sample has 8,400 or so clones, with approximately 81% found just once. Sequencing was done on a sample of FFPE invasive lung adenocarcinoma tissue. The source of these receptors is a person between 50 and 60 years old with lung adenocarcinoma. Both conserved end residues are part of each CDR3. The D gene is left open where the match is weak. Size values are once, few and many counts, or a class for expanded clones, and some rows have none.

TRBV11-2	TRBD2	TRBJ2-3	-	TGTGCCAGCAGCCGAGCGGGGGGGCAGGATACGCAGTATTTT	CASSRAGGQDTQYF
TRBV10-1	TRBD1	TRBJ1-6	-	TGCGCCAGCGTGACAGGGGCCTGGGATTCACCCCTCCACTTT	CASVTGAWDSPLHF
TRBV5-6	TRBD2	TRBJ2-3	-	TGTGCCAGCAGCTTGTTCCTTGTAGCGGGGGGCCGCACAGATACGCAGTATTTT	CASSLFLVAGGRTDTQYF
TRBV4-1	TRBD2	TRBJ2-3	few	TGCGCCAGCAGAGAAGCGGGAGGAGGAGGTACGCAGTATTTT	CASREAGGGGTQYF
TRBV27	-	TRBJ2-7	-	TGTGCCAGCAGTTTCAACCCCAGGGGCGAGCAGTACTTC	CASSFNPRGEQYF
TRBV9	-	TRBJ2-1	-	TGTGCCAGCAGTGCAGGCGGGGCCCACGGTGAGCAGTTCTTC	CASSAGGAHGEQFF
TRBV11-3	TRBD2	TRBJ2-1	-	TGTGCCAGCAGCTCGGCTAGCGGCCGCTCCTACAATGAGCAGTTCTTC	CASSSASGRSYNEQFF
TRBV6-5	-	TRBJ1-2	-	TGTGCCAGCACGTCCCCACAGAGAGGTGGCTACACCTTC	CASTSPQRGGYTF
TRBV6-1	-	TRBJ2-2	-	TGTGCCAGCAGGCCCACGAACACCGGGGAGCTGTTTTTT	CASRPTNTGELFF
TRBV28	TRBD2	TRBJ2-1	once	TGTGCCAGCAGTTTTAAAAGCGGGAGCGTGTACAATGAGCAGTTCTTC	CASSFKSGSVYNEQFF
TRBV7-6	TRBD2	TRBJ2-1	-	TGTGCCAGCAGCTTAGGGACTAGCGGAGCATACAATGAGCAGTTCTTC	CASSLGTSGAYNEQFF
TRBV19	-	TRBJ2-7	-	TGTGCCACCCGAGATCTATCCGAGCAGTACTTC	CATRDLSEQYF
TRBV7-2	TRBD1	TRBJ1-5	-	TGTGCCAGCAGCTTAGTAAACCAGGGGGGACAGCCCCAGCATTTT	CASSLVNQGGQPQHF
TRBV9	-	TRBJ2-7	once	TGTGCCAGCAGCGTAGGACAGGACCTCTCCTACGAGCAGTACTTC	CASSVGQDLSYEQYF
TRBV5-6	-	TRBJ2-7	few	TGTGCCAGCAGCCCCTATAGCAGAGGTCCGGGCGAGCAGTACTTC	CASSPYSRGPGEQYF
TRBV5-1	-	TRBJ2-2	-	TGCGCCAGCAGCTTGTCGTGGGGGCCACGAAACACCGGGGAGCTGTTTTTT	CASSLSWGPRNTGELFF
TRBV28	-	TRBJ2-2	-	TGTGCCAGCAGGCTACAGGGACTCACCGGGGAGCTGTTTTTT	CASRLQGLTGELFF
TRBV5-1	TRBD1	TRBJ1-1	-	TGCGCCAGCAGCTTATTAGGGGGCCGGGACACTGAAGCTTTCTTT	CASSLLGGRDTEAFF
TRBV6-5	-	TRBJ2-3	-	TGTGCCACCTACCTGGGGATCACAGATACGCAGTATTTT	CATYLGITDTQYF
TRBV12-5	TRBD1	TRBJ1-1	-	TGTGCTAGTGGTTTGCAGGGGGGGAACACTGAAGCTTTCTTT	CASGLQGGNTEAFF
TRBV5-4	-	TRBJ2-2	few	TGTGCCAGCAGCTTGGGCTCGCGGATTACCACAAACACCGGGGAGCTGTTTTTT	CASSLGSRITTNTGELFF
TRBV4-2	-	TRBJ2-1	-	TGTGCCAGCAGCACCCGGCCGAACAATGAGCAGTTCTTC	CASSTRPNNEQFF
TRBV5-1	TRBD2	TRBJ2-5	-	TGCGCCAGCAGCTTGGGGACTAGCGGGGGGTATGAGACCCAGTACTTC	CASSLGTSGGYETQYF
TRBV7-3	TRBD1	TRBJ2-7	-	TGTGCCAGCAGCCGAGGGACAGGACTTTCCTACGAGCAGTACTTC	CASSRGTGLSYEQYF
TRBV7-8	-	TRBJ1-1	-	TGTGCCAGCAGCCCCCAGACAGGTGTGAACACTGAAGCTTTCTTT	CASSPQTGVNTEAFF
TRBV5-1	-	TRBJ1-6	-	TGCGCCAGCAGCTTGTCCGACCTGAGCTCCTATAATTCACCCCTCCACTTT	CASSLSDLSSYNSPLHF
TRBV9	TRBD1	TRBJ2-7	-	TGTGCCAGCAGCGTAGACCCGGGACAGGGAACCTACGAGCAGTACTTC	CASSVDPGQGTYEQYF
TRBV2	-	TRBJ1-2	-	TGTGCCAGCAGAGATTTGGGAGGGGGTGGAGGCTACACCTTC	CASRDLGGGGGYTF
TRBV9	TRBD1	TRBJ2-7	-	TGTGCCAGCAGCTACTCGGACAGGGGGTACGAGCAGTACTTC	CASSYSDRGYEQYF
TRBV28	-	TRBJ1-2	-	TGTGCCAGCAGCACAAACGGGGGGCCTAGAAACTATGGCTACACCTTC	CASSTNGGPRNYGYTF
TRBV10-3	-	TRBJ1-1	-	TGTGCCGGAGGGGGAGGCGGCACTGAAGCTTTCTTT	CAGGGGGTEAFF
TRBV11-3	TRBD2	TRBJ2-4	-	TGTGCCAGCAGCTTAAACGGAACTAGCGGGACATTGGCCAAAAACATTCAGTACTTC	CASSLNGTSGTLAKNIQYF
TRBV30	TRBD2	TRBJ2-1	-	TGTGCCTGGACCCAGGGACTAGCGGGAGGGCCCGATGAGCAGTTCTTC	CAWTQGLAGGPDEQFF
TRBV5-1	-	TRBJ2-1	-	TGCGCCAGCAGCGCCGGGACAACCTACAATGAGCAGTTCTTC	CASSAGTTYNEQFF
TRBV6-1	-	TRBJ1-1	-	TGTGCCAGCAGTGAAGGGGGGAGAACTGAAGCTTTCTTT	CASSEGGRTEAFF
TRBV4-1	-	TRBJ1-5	-	TGCGCCAGCAGCTTCCAGGGTGGTCAGCCCCAGCATTTT	CASSFQGGQPQHF
TRBV28	-	TRBJ1-2	-	TGTGCCAGCAGCCCGAATGCCAGGACCTATGGCTACACCTTC	CASSPNARTYGYTF
TRBV28	-	TRBJ1-5	-	TGTGCCAGCAGTTTAGGGAGGGTTTGGAATCAGCCCCAGCATTTT	CASSLGRVWNQPQHF
TRBV19	-	TRBJ2-7	once	TGTGCCAGTAGTATTAATTGGGTGGCGATCCACGAGCAGTACTTC	CASSINWVAIHEQYF
TRBV30	-	TRBJ1-2	-	TGTGCCTGGATCCGGGGCTGGGATGGCTACACCTTC	CAWIRGWDGYTF
TRBV7-8	-	TRBJ1-5	-	TGTGCCAGCAGCTTAGGGGCTAATCAGCCCCAGCATTTT	CASSLGANQPQHF
TRBV2	-	TRBJ1-5	-	TGTGCCAGCAGGCTTCAACCCGATCAGCCCCAGCATTTT	CASRLQPDQPQHF
TRBV7-3	TRBD1	TRBJ2-1	-	TGTGCCAGCAGCGTCCAAACCGGGACAGGGGGCTACAATGAGCAGTTCTTC	CASSVQTGTGGYNEQFF
TRBV30	TRBD1	TRBJ1-2	-	TGTGCCTGGACCGGGACAGGGTACGGCTACACCTTC	CAWTGTGYGYTF
TRBV7-9	-	TRBJ1-2	-	TGTGCCAGCAGCTTAGAAGGCTCCCGCTATGGCTACACCTTC	CASSLEGSRYGYTF
TRBV4-2	TRBD1	TRBJ1-1	-	TGTGCCAGCAGGCGACAGGGGGCGACGATGAACACTGAAGCTTTCTTT	CASRRQGATMNTEAFF
TRBV4-1	TRBD1	TRBJ2-2	-	TGCGCCAGCAGCCACGAAGGACAGGGGGGTAACACCGGGGAGCTGTTTTTT	CASSHEGQGGNTGELFF
TRBV11-2	-	TRBJ2-7	-	TGTGCCAGCAGCTTCACCGTAGAGTACGAGCAGTACTTC	CASSFTVEYEQYF
TRBV6-6	TRBD2	TRBJ2-7	few	TGTGCCAGCAGCTACGCGACTAGCGGTACCTACGAGCAGTACTTC	CASSYATSGTYEQYF
TRBV19	-	TRBJ2-7	-	TGTGCCAGTAGTATTCGGGGCTACAACCACGAGCAGTACTTC	CASSIRGYNHEQYF
TRBV30	TRBD1	TRBJ2-2	few	TGTGCCTGGAGTCAAGGGGACAGAAACACCGGGGAGCTGTTTTTT	CAWSQGDRNTGELFF
TRBV15	-	TRBJ2-7	-	TGTGCCACCAGCAGAGAGGGGGCTAGATCCTACGAGCAGTACTTC	CATSREGARSYEQYF
TRBV15	TRBD2	TRBJ2-3	few	TGTGCCACCAGCAGTGGACTAGGCCCCACAGATACGCAGTATTTT	CATSSGLGPTDTQYF